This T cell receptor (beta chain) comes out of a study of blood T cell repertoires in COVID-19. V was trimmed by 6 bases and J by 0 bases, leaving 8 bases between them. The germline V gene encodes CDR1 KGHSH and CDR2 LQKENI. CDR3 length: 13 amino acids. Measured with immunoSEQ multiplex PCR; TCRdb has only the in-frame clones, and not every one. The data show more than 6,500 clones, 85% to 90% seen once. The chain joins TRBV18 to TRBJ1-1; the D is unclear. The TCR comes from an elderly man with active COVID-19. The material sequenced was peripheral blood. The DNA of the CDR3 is TGTGCCAGCTCCATTGAGATGAACACTGAAGCTTTCTTT. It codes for CASSIEMNTEAFF.